This T cell receptor (beta chain) was identified during a study of T cell responses to AZD1222 COVID-19 vaccine. Measured with immunoSEQ multiplex PCR; TCRdb has only the in-frame clones, and not every one. The sample has about 100,000 clones; 87% are singletons. The sample in question was peripheral blood, obtained on day 0 of AZD1222 vaccination. The clonotype was recovered from an adult in good health.

DNA for the CDR3: TGCAGCGTCGGGGGTAGCACAGATACGCAGTATTTT. This codes for CSVGGSTDTQYF. The V gene is TRBV29-1, the J gene TRBJ2-3, with D maybe TRBD2 (6 bases). The CDR3 consists of 12 residues. CDR1 and CDR2 from the germline V gene are SQVTM and ANQGSEA. Trimming left V 6 bases short and J 0 bases short, with 7 bases between.